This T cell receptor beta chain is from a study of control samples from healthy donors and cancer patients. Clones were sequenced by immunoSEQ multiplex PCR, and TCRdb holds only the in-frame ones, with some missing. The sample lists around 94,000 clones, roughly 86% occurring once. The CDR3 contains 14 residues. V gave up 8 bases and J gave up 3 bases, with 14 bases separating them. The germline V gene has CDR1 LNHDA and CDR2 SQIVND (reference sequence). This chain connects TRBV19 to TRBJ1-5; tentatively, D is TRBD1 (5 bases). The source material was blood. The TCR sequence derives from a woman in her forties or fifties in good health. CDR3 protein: CASGLGTINQPQHF. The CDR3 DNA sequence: TGTGCCAGTGGACTCGGGACGATCAATCAGCCCCAGCATTTT.